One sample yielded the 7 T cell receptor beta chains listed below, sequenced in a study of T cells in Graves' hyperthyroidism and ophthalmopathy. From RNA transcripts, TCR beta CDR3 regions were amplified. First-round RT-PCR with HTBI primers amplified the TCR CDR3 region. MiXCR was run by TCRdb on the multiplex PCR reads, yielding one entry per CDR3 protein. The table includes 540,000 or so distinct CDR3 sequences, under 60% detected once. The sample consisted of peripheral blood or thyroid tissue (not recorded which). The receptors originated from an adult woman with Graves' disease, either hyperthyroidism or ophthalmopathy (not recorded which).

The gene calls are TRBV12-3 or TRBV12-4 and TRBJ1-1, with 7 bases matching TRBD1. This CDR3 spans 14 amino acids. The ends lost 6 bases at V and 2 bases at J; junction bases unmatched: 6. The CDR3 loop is CASRPRQGNTEAFF. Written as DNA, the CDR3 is TGTGCCAGCAGGCCTAGACAGGGAAACACTGAAGCTTTCTTT.

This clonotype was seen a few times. CDR3 in DNA: TGTGCCAGCAGCTCCTTCGGACTAACAGATACGCAGTATTTT. Translating it yields CASSSFGLTDTQYF. The chain combines TRBV11-2 with TRBJ2-3; perhaps TRBD2 as D (6 bases). The CDR3 totals 14 residues. Trimming removed 4 bases at V and 3 bases at J, with 11 bases between. Looked up from germline, CDR1 is SGHAT and CDR2 is FQNNGV.

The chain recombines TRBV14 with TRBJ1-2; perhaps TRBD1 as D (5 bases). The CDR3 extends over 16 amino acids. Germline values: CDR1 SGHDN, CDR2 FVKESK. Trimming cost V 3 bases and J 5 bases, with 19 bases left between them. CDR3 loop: CASSHEEAPGGYGYTF. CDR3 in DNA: TGTGCCAGCAGCCACGAAGAAGCTCCCGGGGGGTATGGCTACACCTTC.

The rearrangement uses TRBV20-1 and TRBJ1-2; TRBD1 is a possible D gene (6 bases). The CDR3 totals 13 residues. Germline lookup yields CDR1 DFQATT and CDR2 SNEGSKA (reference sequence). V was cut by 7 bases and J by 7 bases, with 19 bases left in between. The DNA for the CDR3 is TGCAGTGTCCCTGGGCAGGGGCAGGGTGGCTACACCTTC. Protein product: CSVPGQGQGGYTF.

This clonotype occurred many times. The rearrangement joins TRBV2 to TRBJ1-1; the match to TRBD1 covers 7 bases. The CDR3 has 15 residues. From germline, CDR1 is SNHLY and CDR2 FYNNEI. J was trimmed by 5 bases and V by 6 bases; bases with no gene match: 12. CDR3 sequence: CASSTPPGGRTEAFF. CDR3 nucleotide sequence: TGTGCCAGCAGCACTCCCCCAGGGGGGAGAACTGAAGCTTTCTTT.

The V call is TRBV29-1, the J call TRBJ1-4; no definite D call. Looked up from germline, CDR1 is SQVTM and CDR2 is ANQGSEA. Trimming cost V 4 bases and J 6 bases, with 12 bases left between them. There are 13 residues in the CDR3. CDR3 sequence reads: CSVGNRLHEKLFF. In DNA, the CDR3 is TGCAGCGTTGGCAACAGACTTCATGAAAAACTGTTTTTT.

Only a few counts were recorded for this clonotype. CDR3 amino acids: CASSLAQSFGETQYF. CDR3 DNA sequence: TGTGCCAGCAGCTTAGCGCAGAGTTTTGGAGAGACCCAGTACTTC. This chain links TRBV7-3 with TRBJ2-5, with D unresolved. V shed 2 bases and J shed 4 bases, with 14 bases lying between them. The CDR3 covers 15 residues. The germline gives CDR1 SGHTA, CDR2 FQGTGA. The variable domain in full, completed from reference TRBV7-3 and TRBJ2-5, reads GAGVSQTPSNKVTEKGKYVELRCDPISGHTALYWYRQSLGQGPEFLIYFQGTGAADDSGLPNDRFFAVRPEGSVSTLKIQRTERGDSAVYLCASSLAQSFGETQYFGPGTRLLVL.